This T cell receptor beta chain was retrieved from a study of blood T cell repertoires in COVID-19. Study in general: COVID-19 samples collected from the United States, Italy and Spain covered acute and convalescent phases. T cells, B-cell-depleted T cells, or PBMCs provided the cDNA or gDNA that served as material.

The CDR3 length is 12 residues. Germline V gene lookup returns CDR1 SEHNR and CDR2 FQNEAQ (reference sequence). V was shortened by 5 bases and J by 5 bases, with 9 bases between the two germline ends. In the original workflow: Quantification of nucleated cells was approximated via reference gene primer amplification. Generated by immunoSEQ multiplex PCR, the TCRdb table keeps only in-frame clones and is missing some. V, J and clone size derive from that table, while D and trimming were established from the DNA sequence. The sample contains under 250,000 clones, 84% of which appear only once. This chain links TRBV7-9 with TRBJ1-1; no firm D call. This clonotype originated in a woman between 35 and 50 years old who had recovered from COVID-19. Input material: peripheral blood. The CDR3 sequence is CASSLTRTEAFF. In DNA, the CDR3 is TGTGCCAGCAGCCTAACGAGGACTGAAGCTTTCTTT.